This T cell receptor beta chain originates from a study of shared clonotypes between healthy human individuals. Study-wide points: What rarefaction showed was incomplete sorted-subset sequencing despite large depth.

This table comes from immunoSEQ multiplex PCR, and its TCRdb copy is limited to in-frame clones, with some not included. The data show about 2.4 million clones, with roughly 92% seen just once and over 0.12% held by the top ten. A few counts support this clone. Its cognate antigen is unknown. Trimming took off 5 bases at V and 6 bases at J, with 14 bases between the two ends. Germline CDR1 reads MNHEY; CDR2 reads SMNVEV (reference sequence). The CDR3 is made up of 14 amino acids. The sample taken for sequencing was naive CD4+ T cells sorted from blood. Sample subset: CD45RA+ positively selected. The sequence derives from a man between 18 and 35 years old in good health. The rearrangement uses TRBV27 and TRBJ2-1; a possible D gene is TRBD2 (5 bases). The CDR3 loop reads CASSTRGRGNEQFF. CDR3 bases: TGTGCCAGCAGTACTCGAGGACGGGGCAATGAGCAGTTCTTC.